This T cell receptor beta chain was profiled in a study of T cell responses to AZD1222 COVID-19 vaccine (dated by TCRdb to 2020 to 2022). About the full investigation: TCR sequencing covered some 250 trial participants: 200 to 220 given two doses of AZD1222 and 26 given two doses of MenACWY control vaccine. Trial participants were enrolled by age into 18-55, 56-69 and 70-plus year subgroups, with 148, 28 and 57 TCR-sequenced participants respectively.

For this clone: Its target antigen remains unknown. No base quality information exists; no much larger clone differs at one position.

The CDR3 regions of human TCRbeta chains were subjected to immunosequencing. The published analysis was carried out like this. Repertoire TCRs were checked for matches against a reference library of SARS-CoV-2-specific TCRs that had been generated using the MIRA antigen-specificity platform. Breadth was defined as the fraction of unique TCRs that were SARS-CoV-2-associated, and depth was defined as the fraction of total T cells that were SARS-CoV-2-associated. Using the MIRA data, every spike-specific TCR was mapped to the spike region that the TCR reacted to and assigned to either a CD4 or a CD8 class. Log10-transformed breadth and depth values were compared by one-way ANOVA with Sidak's multiple comparisons tests. TCRdb's version of the immuneACCESS table is confined to in-frame rearrangements and falls short of the full clone set. An unresolved V gene accounts for under half of the shortfall where checked; the remainder is of unknown origin. V, J and clone size are taken as reported in that table, and D and trimming were inferred from the DNA itself. For this sample the table gives 110,000 or so clones, of which approximately 89% were detected only once. The ten largest account for less than 4% of the sample.

The full study reports these points: Only five to seven AZD1222 recipients were SARS-CoV-2 seropositive at baseline, limiting conclusions about previously exposed vaccinees. No day 14 peak-response samples were available, so repertoires were characterized only after the peak T cell response. The whole spike protein was spanned by vaccine-associated CD4 TCRs, and dominant responses were seen in regions 160-218 and 743-854. After two AZD1222 doses, spike-specific TCR breadth and depth were significantly higher than at day 0 and than in MenACWY recipients. In the small 56-69-year group, the increase in depth fell short of significance, most likely because of low power. Epitopes outside the regions mutated in the B.1.351 and B.1.1.7 variants were reportedly recognized by nearly half of the unique spike-specific TCRs. Most participants were white British and females outnumbered males, and the authors suggested that clonal diversity may have been underestimated.

The sample's time point label is to be understood as: baseline before first vaccination. The sample's treatment or condition label, decoded: meningococcal conjugate vaccine given as trial control. The vaccinee samples were drawn from two UK trials, COV001 and COV002, one of which was a single-blind randomized controlled phase 2/3 trial testing AZD1222 (ChAdOx1 nCoV-19) in healthy adults. Trial participant PBMC samples were collected at day 0 and day 28 after the second dose for TCRbeta chain sequencing. Source: peripheral blood, taken on day 0 of MenACWY control vaccination. This receptor was obtained from an adult in good health.

The nucleotide sequence reads TGTGCCAGCAGCAATGAAGCAAACCCTAGCAATCAGCCCCAGCATTTT. Translated, it reads CASSNEANPSNQPQHF. The chain is made from TRBV21-1 and TRBJ1-5. TRBV21-1 is tagged as a pseudogene. From cysteine to phenylalanine, the CDR3 is 16 amino acids long. Solely the CDR3 DNA is kept, with 48 bases framed from the first base.